Included here is one T cell receptor beta chain sequence, with context. Libraries were prepared by immunoSEQ multiplex PCR; TCRdb keeps only in-frame clonotypes and omits some of them. The sample lists some 290,000 clones, more than 85% occurring once. Cohort allocation depended upon clinical history that participants reported. The data derive from a study of blood T cell repertoires in COVID-19. Germline CDR1 reads SGHVS; CDR2 reads FQNEAQ. Trimming stripped 4 bases from V and 6 bases from J, with 15 bases between. CDR3 length: 14 amino acids. This chain uses TRBV7-8 with TRBJ1-2; D is perhaps TRBD1 (5 bases). Sequenced material: PBMCs or T cells enriched from blood (not recorded which). The clonotype originates from a woman between 25 and 40 years old who had been exposed to COVID-19. The CDR3 DNA is TGTGCCAGCAGCTACGCGGGGGTAGATAATGGCTACACCTTC. It specifies CASSYAGVDNGYTF.